Listed here are 7 T cell receptor beta chains from one sample, sequenced in a study of T cell repertoires in cytomegalovirus infection. MiXCR, run by TCRdb on the reads, gives a single entry per CDR3 protein. The sample yields 150,000 to 200,000 distinct CDR3 sequences, 15% to 20% seen once. The specimen sequenced was PBMCs. The receptors here all came from a human donor in good health (CMV status not recorded). Some clones in this sample may be carry-over from other donors' samples.

Of note for this clonotype: With a much larger clone just one base away, this may be a read error. The chain has TRBV7-2 and TRBJ2-1; the D is unclear. This CDR3 has 11 amino acids. Trimming stripped 4 bases from V and 10 bases from J, with 8 bases between. CDR1 and CDR2 from the germline V gene are SGHTA and FQGNSA. The CDR3 loop is CTSSSRLEQFF. CDR3 coding DNA: TGTACCAGCAGCTCCAGACTGGAGCAGTTCTTC.

Comments on this clonotype: A much larger clone lies one base from this, so it may be a read error. The gene calls are TRBV12-3 or TRBV12-4 and TRBJ2-1; D not certain. The CDR3 runs 16 residues. Trimming stripped 2 bases from V and 6 bases from J, with 17 bases between. The CDR3 DNA follows: TGTGCCAGCAGTTTAACCTTTTTAGTGGGGATCAATGAGCAGTTCTTC. Residues: CASSLTFLVGINEQFF.

The J gene is TRBJ2-2, the V gene TRBV10-2; no firm D call. Germline V CDR1 and CDR2: WSHSY, SAAADI. Trimming stripped 6 bases from V and 6 bases from J, with 5 bases between. The CDR3 spans 11 residues. The CDR3 loop is CASRSPGELFF. CDR3 coding DNA: TGCGCCAGCAGGAGCCCCGGGGAGCTGTTTTTT.

This clonotype was picked up a small number of times. V is TRBV28 and J is TRBJ1-2, with D hard to call. V was shortened by 5 bases and J by 0 bases, with 13 bases between the two germline ends. The CDR3 has 15 amino acids. CDR1 is MDHEN and CDR2 is SYDVKM in the germline V gene. The CDR3 loop reads CASSPPERTNYGYTF. CDR3 DNA: TGTGCCAGCAGTCCCCCCGAGAGGACTAACTATGGCTACACCTTC.

J is TRBJ1-3 and V is TRBV6-5; D is ambiguous. The germline gives CDR1 MNHEY, CDR2 SVGAGI. The CDR3 covers 15 residues. V lost 0 bases and J 0 bases, leaving 6 bases between the germline ends. The CDR3 DNA is TGTGCCAGCAGTTACTCCCAGGCCTCTGGAAACACCATATATTTT. As protein: CASSYSQASGNTIYF.

Ten or more counts support this clonotype. The genes are TRBV7-2 and TRBJ1-1; 10 bases line up with TRBD1. Losses at the gene ends were 7 bases for V and 4 bases for J; bases not matched to a gene: 6. CDR1 and CDR2 from the germline V gene are SGHTA and FQGNSA. The length of the CDR3 is 14 residues. Written as DNA, the CDR3 is TGTGCCAGCACCCCGACAGGGGGCTTCACTGAAGCTTTCTTT. Encoded protein: CASTPTGGFTEAFF. Filled out from reference TRBV7-2 and TRBJ1-1, the complete variable domain reads GAGVSQSPSNKVTEKGKDVELRCDPISGHTALYWYRQSLGQGLEFLIYFQGNSAPDKSGLPSDRFSAERTGGSVSTLTIQRTQQEDSAVYLCASTPTGGFTEAFFGQGTRLTVV.

V and J are TRBV6-1 and TRBJ1-2, with 9 positions matching TRBD1. The V gene end was trimmed by 3 bases and the J gene end by 8 bases; junction bases not matched to a gene: 1. Germline CDR1 reads MNHNS; CDR2 reads SASEGT. The CDR3 is made up of 12 amino acids. The CDR3 sequence is CASSEDRGGYTF. The CDR3 region has the DNA TGTGCCAGCAGTGAGGACAGGGGAGGCTACACCTTC.